This TCR beta chain is drawn from a study of vaccination effects on CD4 cells after COVID-19. Turning to the study itself: After the second dose, samples were taken at median day 72.

Sequencing was performed with immunoSEQ multiplex PCR; in TCRdb, only in-frame clones are kept and a portion is missing. The sample carries nearly 25,000 clones, approximately 70% recorded once. CDR1 is LNHDA and CDR2 is SQIVND in the germline V gene (reference sequence). Trimming cost V 3 bases and J 5 bases, with 19 bases left between them. The CDR3 is 16 amino acids. Before any sequencing was done, the ViraFEST assay used viral peptide pools to expand antigen-specific CD4+ T cells. Cultured cells yielded isolated CD4+ T cells after 10 days. Participants received two doses of either the BNT162b2 or mRNA-1273 vaccine. On this clone: Its antigen remains unknown.

The input for sequencing was CD4+ T cells from PBMCs cultured with SARS-CoV-2 spike peptides, taken after COVID-19 vaccination. This clonotype was obtained from a human donor who received a COVID-19 vaccine. J is TRBJ1-1 and V is TRBV19, with D perhaps TRBD1 (5 bases). The CDR3 reads CASSMTGKGLWTEAFF. CDR3 DNA sequence: TGTGCCAGTAGTATGACCGGTAAGGGGCTCTGGACTGAAGCTTTCTTT.